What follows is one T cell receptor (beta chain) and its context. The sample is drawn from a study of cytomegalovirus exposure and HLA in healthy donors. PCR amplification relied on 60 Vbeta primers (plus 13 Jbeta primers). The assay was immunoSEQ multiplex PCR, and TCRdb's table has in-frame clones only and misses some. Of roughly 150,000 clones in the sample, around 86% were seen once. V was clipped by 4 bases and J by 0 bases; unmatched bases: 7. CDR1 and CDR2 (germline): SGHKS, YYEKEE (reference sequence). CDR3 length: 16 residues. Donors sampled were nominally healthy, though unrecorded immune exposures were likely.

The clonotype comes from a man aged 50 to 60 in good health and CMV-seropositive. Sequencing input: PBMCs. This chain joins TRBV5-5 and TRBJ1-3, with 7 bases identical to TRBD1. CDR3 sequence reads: CASSQGGANSGNTIYF. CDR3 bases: TGTGCCAGCAGCCAGGGGGGTGCAAACTCTGGAAACACCATATATTTT.